Below, 8 T cell receptor beta chains from the same sample are listed, as sequenced in a study of T cell responses to AZD1222 COVID-19 vaccine. TCRdb's copy holds only in-frame clones and misses some; the assay was immunoSEQ multiplex PCR. The table records 25,000 to 35,000 clones, about 94% of them present only once. The sample in question was peripheral blood, obtained on day 0 of AZD1222 vaccination. The receptors originated from an adult in good health.

This clone was recorded once. V usage is TRBV11-2 and J usage is TRBJ1-1; the D gene is possibly TRBD1 (5 bases). CDR3 size: 13 residues. V lost 5 bases and J 4 bases, leaving 11 bases between the germline ends. Germline CDR1 is SGHAT and CDR2 is FQNNGV. The CDR3 DNA reads TGTGCCAGCAGCCCTGTTGGGGCCACTGAAGCTTTCTTT. This gives the protein CASSPVGATEAFF. The full variable domain, completed using reference TRBV11-2 and TRBJ1-1, is EAGVAQSPRYKIIEKRQSVAFWCNPISGHATLYWYQQILGQGPKLLIQFQNNGVVDDSQLPKDRFSAERLKGVDSTLKIQPAKLEDSAVYLCASSPVGATEAFFGQGTRLTVV.

This clone has just one count. For the CDR3, the DNA is TGTGCCAGCAGCTTAATGTATCAGCCCCAGCATTTT. Its protein is CASSLMYQPQHF. The rearrangement joins TRBV7-9 to TRBJ1-5; no definite D call. V was trimmed by 2 bases and J by 5 bases, leaving 4 bases between them. The germline CDR1 and CDR2 sequences are SEHNR and FQNEAQ (reference sequence). This CDR3 has 12 amino acids.

The V and J genes are TRBV7-6 and TRBJ1-5; TRBD1 matches 8 bases. V trimming: 4 bases; J trimming: 1 base; junction bases outside the gene matches: 12. Germline V gene sequence: CDR1 SGHVS, CDR2 FNYEAQ. The CDR3 loop spans 18 amino acids. CDR3: CASSYHLPGGRSNQPQHF. The CDR3 DNA sequence: TGTGCCAGCAGCTACCATCTCCCAGGGGGCAGAAGCAATCAGCCCCAGCATTTT.

J is TRBJ2-1 and V is TRBV2; TRBD1 aligns across 12 bases. V shed 6 bases and J 8 bases; nucleotides not matched to a gene: 2. This CDR3 has 13 amino acids. Germline assignment: CDR1 SNHLY and CDR2 FYNNEI. For the CDR3, the DNA is TGTGCCAGCAGGGGACAGGGGGCCTATGAGCAGTTCTTC. This encodes CASRGQGAYEQFF.

The J gene is TRBJ1-1, the V gene TRBV9, with unresolved D. V lost 4 bases and J 1 base, leaving 14 bases between the germline ends. CDR1 SGDLS and CDR2 YYNGEE come from the germline V gene. The CDR3 runs to 15 residues. This CDR3 reads CASSPRGTSNTEAFF. CDR3 DNA sequence: TGTGCCAGCAGCCCCCGGGGAACTTCGAACACTGAAGCTTTCTTT.

The rearrangement uses TRBV19 and TRBJ1-1; 9 bases line up with TRBD1. This CDR3 contains 15 residues. Trimming at V came to 5 bases and at J to 4 bases, leaving 8 bases not matched to a gene. Germline CDR1 LNHDA, CDR2 SQIVND (reference sequence). The CDR3 sequence is CASSWGTGQGTEAFF. The DNA for the CDR3 is TGTGCCAGTAGTTGGGGGACAGGGCAGGGCACTGAAGCTTTCTTT.

Only one count was recorded for this clone. The rearrangement uses TRBV5-6 and TRBJ2-2, with a possible D match to TRBD1 (5 bases). CDR3 size: 14 residues. CDR1 SGHDT and CDR2 YYEEEE come from the germline V gene. V was clipped by 0 bases and J by 3 bases, with 6 bases between them. The CDR3: CASSLGQYTGELFF. In DNA form, the CDR3 reads TGTGCCAGCAGCTTGGGACAGTACACCGGGGAGCTGTTTTTT.

This rearrangement joins TRBV25-1 to TRBJ1-2; no firm D call. Deletions cut 2 bases from V and 4 bases from J, with 14 bases between. This CDR3 is built from 15 residues. Germline CDR1 MGHDK, CDR2 SYGVNS. The CDR3 spells CASSEGGPPLYGYTF. For the CDR3, the DNA is TGTGCCAGCAGTGAAGGCGGACCCCCCCTCTATGGCTACACCTTC.